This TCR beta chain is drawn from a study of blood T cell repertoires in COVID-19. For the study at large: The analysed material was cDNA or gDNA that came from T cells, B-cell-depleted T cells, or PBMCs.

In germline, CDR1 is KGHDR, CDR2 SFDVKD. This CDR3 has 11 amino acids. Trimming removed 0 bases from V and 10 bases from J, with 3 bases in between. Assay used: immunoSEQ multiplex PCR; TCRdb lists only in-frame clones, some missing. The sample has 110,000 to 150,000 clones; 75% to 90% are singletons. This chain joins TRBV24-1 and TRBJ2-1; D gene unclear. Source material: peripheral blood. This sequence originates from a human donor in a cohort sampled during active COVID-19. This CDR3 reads CATSDLQEQFF. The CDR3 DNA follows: TGTGCCACCAGTGATTTGCAAGAGCAGTTCTTC.